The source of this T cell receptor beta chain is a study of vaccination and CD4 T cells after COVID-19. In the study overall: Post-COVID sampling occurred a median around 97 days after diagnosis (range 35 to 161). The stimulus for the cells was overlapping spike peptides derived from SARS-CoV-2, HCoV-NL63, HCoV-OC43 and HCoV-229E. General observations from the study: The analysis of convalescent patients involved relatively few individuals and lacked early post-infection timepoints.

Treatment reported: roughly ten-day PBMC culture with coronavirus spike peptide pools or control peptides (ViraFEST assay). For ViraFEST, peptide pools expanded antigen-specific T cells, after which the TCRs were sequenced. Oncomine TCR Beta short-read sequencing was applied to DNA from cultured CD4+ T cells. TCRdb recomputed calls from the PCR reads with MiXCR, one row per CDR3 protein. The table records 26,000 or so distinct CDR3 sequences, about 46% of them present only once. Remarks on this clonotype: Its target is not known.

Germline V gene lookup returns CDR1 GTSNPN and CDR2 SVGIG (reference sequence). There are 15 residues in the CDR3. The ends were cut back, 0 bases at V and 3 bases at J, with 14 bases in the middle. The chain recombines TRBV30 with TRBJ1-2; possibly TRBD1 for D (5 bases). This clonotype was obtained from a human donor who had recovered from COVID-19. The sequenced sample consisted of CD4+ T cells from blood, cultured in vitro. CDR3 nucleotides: TGTGCCTGGAGTGTCCCCATGGGCAGGGACTATGGCTACACCTTC. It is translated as CAWSVPMGRDYGYTF.